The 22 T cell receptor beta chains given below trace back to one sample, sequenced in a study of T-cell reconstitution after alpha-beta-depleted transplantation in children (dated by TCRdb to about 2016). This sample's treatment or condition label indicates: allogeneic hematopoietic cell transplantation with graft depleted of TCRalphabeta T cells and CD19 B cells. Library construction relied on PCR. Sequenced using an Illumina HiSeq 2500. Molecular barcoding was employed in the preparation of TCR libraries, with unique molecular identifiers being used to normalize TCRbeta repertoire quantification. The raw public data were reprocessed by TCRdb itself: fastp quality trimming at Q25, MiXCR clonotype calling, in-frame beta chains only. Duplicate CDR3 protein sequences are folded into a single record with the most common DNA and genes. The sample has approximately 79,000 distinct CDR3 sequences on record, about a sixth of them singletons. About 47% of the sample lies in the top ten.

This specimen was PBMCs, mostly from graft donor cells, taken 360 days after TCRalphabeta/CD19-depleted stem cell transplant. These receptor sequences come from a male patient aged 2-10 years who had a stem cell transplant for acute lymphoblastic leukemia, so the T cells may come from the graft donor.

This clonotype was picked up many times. The CDR3 reads CASRLPGTADHEQFF. For the CDR3, the DNA is TGTGCCAGCAGACTCCCCGGGACGGCGGACCATGAGCAGTTCTTC. This rearrangement joins TRBV28 to TRBJ2-1; D possibly matches TRBD1 or TRBD2 (5 bases each). The CDR3 loop spans 15 amino acids. Germline CDR1 reads MDHEN; CDR2 reads SYDVKM. Trimming removed 6 bases from V and 8 bases from J, with 20 bases in between.

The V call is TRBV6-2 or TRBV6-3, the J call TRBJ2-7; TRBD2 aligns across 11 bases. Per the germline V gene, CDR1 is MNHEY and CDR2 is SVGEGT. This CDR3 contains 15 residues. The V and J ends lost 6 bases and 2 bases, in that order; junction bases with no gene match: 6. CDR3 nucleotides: TGTGCCAGCAGCCCCACTAGCGGGAGTGCCTACGAGCAGTACTTC. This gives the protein CASSPTSGSAYEQYF.

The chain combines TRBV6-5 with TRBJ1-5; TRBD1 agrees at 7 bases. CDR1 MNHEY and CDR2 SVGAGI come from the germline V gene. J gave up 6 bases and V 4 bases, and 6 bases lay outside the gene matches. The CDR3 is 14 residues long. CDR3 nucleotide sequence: TGTGCCAGCAGTTTGCAGACAGGGAGTCAGCCCCAGCATTTT. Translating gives CASSLQTGSQPQHF.

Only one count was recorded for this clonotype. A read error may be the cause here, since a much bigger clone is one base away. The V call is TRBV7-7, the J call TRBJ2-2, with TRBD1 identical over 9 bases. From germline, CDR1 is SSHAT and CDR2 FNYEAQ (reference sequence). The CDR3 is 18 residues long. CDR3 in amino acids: CACSLALGQGKHTGELFF. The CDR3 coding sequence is TGTGCCTGCAGTTTAGCGCTGGGACAGGGCAAACACACCGGGGAGCTGTTTTTT.

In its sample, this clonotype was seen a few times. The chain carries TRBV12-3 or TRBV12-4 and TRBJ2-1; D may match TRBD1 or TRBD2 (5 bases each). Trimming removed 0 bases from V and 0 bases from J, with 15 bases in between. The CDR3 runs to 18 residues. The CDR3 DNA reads TGTGCCAGCAGTTTAGCGATCGGGACGCTTAGCTCCTACAATGAGCAGTTCTTC. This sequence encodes CASSLAIGTLSSYNEQFF.

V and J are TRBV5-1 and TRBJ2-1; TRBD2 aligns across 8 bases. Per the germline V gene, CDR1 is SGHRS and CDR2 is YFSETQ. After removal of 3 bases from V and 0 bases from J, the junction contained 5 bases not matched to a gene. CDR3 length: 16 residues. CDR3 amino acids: CASSSGLVSSYNEQFF. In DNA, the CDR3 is TGCGCCAGCAGCTCGGGACTAGTTTCCTCCTACAATGAGCAGTTCTTC.

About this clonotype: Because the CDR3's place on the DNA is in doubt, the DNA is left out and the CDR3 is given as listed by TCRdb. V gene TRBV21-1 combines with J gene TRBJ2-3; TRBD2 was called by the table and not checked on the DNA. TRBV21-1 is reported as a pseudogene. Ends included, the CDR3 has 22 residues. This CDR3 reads CASSKEPPSRRGWGPGTDTQYF.

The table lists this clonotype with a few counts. The CDR3 loop is CAISEWGTGSQETQYF. The CDR3 DNA sequence: TGTGCCATCAGTGAGTGGGGGACAGGGTCCCAAGAGACCCAGTACTTC. The V gene is TRBV10-3, the J gene TRBJ2-5; 9 bases agree with TRBD1. The CDR3 covers 16 residues. Trimming took 1 base from V and 1 from J; bases not matched to a gene: 4. From germline, CDR1 is ENHRY and CDR2 SYGVKD.

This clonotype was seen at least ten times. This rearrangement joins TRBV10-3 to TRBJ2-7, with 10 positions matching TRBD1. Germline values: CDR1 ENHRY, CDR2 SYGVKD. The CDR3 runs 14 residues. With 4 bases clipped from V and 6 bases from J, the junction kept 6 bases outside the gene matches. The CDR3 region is CAISGRQGAVEQYF. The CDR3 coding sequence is TGTGCCATCAGTGGTCGACAGGGGGCAGTCGAGCAGTACTTC.

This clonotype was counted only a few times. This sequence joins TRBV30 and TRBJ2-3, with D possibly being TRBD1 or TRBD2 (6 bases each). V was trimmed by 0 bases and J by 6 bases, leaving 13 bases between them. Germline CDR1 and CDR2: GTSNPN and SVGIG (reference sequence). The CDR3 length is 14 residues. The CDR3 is CAWSVRGLADTQYF. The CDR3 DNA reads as TGTGCCTGGAGTGTACGGGGGCTCGCGGATACGCAGTATTTT.

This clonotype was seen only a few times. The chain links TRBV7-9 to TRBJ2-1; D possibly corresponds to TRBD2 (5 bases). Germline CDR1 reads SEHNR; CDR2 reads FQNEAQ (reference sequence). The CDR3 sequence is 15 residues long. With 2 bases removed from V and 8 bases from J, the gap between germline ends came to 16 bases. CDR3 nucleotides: TGTGCCAGCAGCTTAAATACTAGGGCTAGTGATGAGCAGTTCTTC. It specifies CASSLNTRASDEQFF.

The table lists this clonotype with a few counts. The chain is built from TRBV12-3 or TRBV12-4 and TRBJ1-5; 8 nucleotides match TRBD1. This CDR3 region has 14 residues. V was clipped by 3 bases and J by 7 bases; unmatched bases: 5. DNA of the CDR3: TGTGCCAGCAGTTTCCAGGGGGCGCAACAGCCCCAGCATTTT. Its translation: CASSFQGAQQPQHF.

The DNA for the CDR3 is TGCGCCAGCAGCCGTGGGACAGGCGAGAAGACTGAAGCTTTCTTT. Translating gives CASSRGTGEKTEAFF. The chain carries TRBV4-1 and TRBJ1-1; 8 bases are a match to TRBD1. CDR3 length: 15 residues. Germline lookup yields CDR1 MGHRA and CDR2 YSYEKL. V lost 4 bases and J lost 5; bases outside the gene matches: 9.

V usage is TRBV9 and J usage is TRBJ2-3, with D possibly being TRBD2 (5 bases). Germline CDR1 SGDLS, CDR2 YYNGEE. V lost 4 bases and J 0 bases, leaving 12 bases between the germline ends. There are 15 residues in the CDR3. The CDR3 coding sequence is TGTGCCAGCAGCCGGCGGGTCACTAGCACAGATACGCAGTATTTT. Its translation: CASSRRVTSTDTQYF.

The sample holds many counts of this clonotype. This CDR3 is CSVERRLAGNEQFF. In DNA form, the CDR3 reads TGCAGCGTTGAACGTCGACTAGCGGGGAATGAGCAGTTCTTC. The chain links TRBV29-1 to TRBJ2-1; 11 bases line up with TRBD2. The CDR3 totals 14 residues. The germline V gene encodes CDR1 SQVTM and CDR2 ANQGSEA. With 2 bases clipped from V and 7 bases from J, the junction kept 4 bases outside the gene matches.

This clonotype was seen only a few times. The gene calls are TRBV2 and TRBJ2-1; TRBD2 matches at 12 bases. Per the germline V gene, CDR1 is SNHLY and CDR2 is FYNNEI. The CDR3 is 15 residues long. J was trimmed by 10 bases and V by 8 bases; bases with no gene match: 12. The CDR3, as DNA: TGTGCCAGCGCAACCCTAGCGGGAGGGCCTTTAGAGCAGTTCTTC. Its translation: CASATLAGGPLEQFF.

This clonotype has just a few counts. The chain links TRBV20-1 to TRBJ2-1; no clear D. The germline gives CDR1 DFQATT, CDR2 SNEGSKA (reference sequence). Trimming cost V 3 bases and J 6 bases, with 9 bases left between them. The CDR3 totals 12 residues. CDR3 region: CSASSTRNEQFF. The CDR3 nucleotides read TGCAGTGCTAGTTCAACACGCAATGAGCAGTTCTTC.

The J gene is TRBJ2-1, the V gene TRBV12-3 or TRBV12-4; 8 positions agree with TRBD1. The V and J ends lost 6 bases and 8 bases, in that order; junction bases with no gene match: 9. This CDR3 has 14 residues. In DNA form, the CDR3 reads TGTGCCAGCAGGGACGGGACCAGGGGGCATGAGCAGTTCTTC. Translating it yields CASRDGTRGHEQFF.

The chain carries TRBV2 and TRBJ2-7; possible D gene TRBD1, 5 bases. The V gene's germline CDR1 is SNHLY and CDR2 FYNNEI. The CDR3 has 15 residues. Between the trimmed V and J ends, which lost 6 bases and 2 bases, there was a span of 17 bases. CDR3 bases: TGTGCCAGCAGACTATCACAGGCCGCAACCTACGAGCAGTACTTC. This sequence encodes CASRLSQAATYEQYF.

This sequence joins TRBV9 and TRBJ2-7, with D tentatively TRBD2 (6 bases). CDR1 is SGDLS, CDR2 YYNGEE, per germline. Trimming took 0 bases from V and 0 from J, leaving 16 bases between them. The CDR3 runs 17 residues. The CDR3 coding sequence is TGTGCCAGCAGCGTAGCCCGGCGTCGGGGGACCTCCTACGAGCAGTACTTC. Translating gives CASSVARRRGTSYEQYF. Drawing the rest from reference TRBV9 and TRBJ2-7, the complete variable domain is DSGVTQTPKHLITATGQRVTLRCSPRSGDLSVYWYQQSLDQGLQFLIQYYNGEERAKGNILERFSAQQFPDLHSELNLSSLELGDSALYFCASSVARRRGTSYEQYFGPGTRLTVT.

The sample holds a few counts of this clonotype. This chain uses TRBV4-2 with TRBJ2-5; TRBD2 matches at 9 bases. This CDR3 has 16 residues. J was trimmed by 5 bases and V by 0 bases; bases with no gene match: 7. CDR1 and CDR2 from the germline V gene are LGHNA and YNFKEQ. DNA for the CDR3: TGTGCCAGCAGCCAAGATCGTAGCGGGAGCATCGAGACCCAGTACTTC. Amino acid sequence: CASSQDRSGSIETQYF.

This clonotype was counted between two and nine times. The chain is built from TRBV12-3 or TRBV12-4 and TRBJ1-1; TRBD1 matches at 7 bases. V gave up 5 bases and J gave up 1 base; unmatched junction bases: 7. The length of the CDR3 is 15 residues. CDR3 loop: CASSPQTGWNTEAFF. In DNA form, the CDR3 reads TGTGCCAGCAGTCCCCAGACAGGGTGGAACACTGAAGCTTTCTTT.